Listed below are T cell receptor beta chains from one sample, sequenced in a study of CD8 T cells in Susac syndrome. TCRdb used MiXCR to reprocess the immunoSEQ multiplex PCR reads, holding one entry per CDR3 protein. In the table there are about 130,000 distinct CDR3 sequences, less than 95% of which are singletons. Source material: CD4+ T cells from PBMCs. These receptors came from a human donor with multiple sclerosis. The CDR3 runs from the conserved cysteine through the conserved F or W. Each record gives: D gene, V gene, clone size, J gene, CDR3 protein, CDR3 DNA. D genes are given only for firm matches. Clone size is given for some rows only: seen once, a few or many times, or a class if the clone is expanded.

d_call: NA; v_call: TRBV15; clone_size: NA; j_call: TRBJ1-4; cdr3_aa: CATNNHYEKLFF; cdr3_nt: TGTGCCACGAACAACCATTATGAAAAACTGTTTTTT
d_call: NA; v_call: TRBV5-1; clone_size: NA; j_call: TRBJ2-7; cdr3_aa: CASSSDVLPSYEQYF; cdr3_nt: TGCGCCAGCAGCTCGGACGTCCTCCCCAGCTACGAGCAGTACTTC
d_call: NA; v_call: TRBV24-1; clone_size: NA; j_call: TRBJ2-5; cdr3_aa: CATSDAGETQYF; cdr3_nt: TGTGCCACCAGTGATGCGGGAGAGACCCAGTACTTC
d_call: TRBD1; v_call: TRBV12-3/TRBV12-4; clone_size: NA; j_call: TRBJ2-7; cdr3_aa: CASSFRQGVDEQYF; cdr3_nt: TGTGCCAGCAGTTTCCGGCAGGGGGTTGACGAGCAGTACTTC
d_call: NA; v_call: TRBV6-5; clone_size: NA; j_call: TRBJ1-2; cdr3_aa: CASSYGSGQNYGYTF; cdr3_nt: TGTGCCAGCAGTTACGGGTCAGGACAGAACTATGGCTACACCTTC
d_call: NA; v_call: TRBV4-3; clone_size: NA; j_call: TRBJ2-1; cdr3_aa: CASSQVSFGGAYNEQFF; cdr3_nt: TGCGCCAGCAGCCAAGTCAGTTTTGGGGGCGCATACAATGAGCAGTTCTTC
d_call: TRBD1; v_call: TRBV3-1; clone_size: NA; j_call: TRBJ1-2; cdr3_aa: CASSRGQGVSGYTF; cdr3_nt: TGTGCCAGCAGCCGGGGACAGGGGGTGAGTGGCTACACCTTC
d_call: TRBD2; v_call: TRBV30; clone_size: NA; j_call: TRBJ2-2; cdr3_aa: CAWSLPSGRSSGELFF; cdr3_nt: TGTGCCTGGAGTTTGCCTAGCGGGAGATCTTCCGGGGAGCTGTTTTTT
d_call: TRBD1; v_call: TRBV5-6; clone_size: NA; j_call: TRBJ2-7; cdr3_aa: CASSLEGGGEQYF; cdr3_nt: TGTGCCAGCAGCTTGGAAGGGGGCGGCGAGCAGTACTTC
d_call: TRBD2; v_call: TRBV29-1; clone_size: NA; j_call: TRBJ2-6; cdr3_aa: CSVSGNGSGANVLTF; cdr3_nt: TGCAGCGTTAGCGGGAACGGCTCTGGGGCCAACGTCCTGACTTTC
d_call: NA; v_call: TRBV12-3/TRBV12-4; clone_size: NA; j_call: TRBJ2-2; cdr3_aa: CASRTRTASNTGELFF; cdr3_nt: TGTGCCAGCAGAACGAGGACCGCTTCAAACACCGGGGAGCTGTTTTTT
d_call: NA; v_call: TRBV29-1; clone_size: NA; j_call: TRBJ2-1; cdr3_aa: CSSDRRGFNEQFF; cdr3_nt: TGCAGCTCCGACAGGAGGGGGTTCAATGAGCAGTTCTTC
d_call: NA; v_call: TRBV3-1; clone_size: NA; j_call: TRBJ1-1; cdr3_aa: CASSRNTEAFF; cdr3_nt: TGTGCCAGCAGCAGGAACACTGAAGCTTTCTTT
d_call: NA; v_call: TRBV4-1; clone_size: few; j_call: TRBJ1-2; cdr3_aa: CASSQEGGLYGYTF; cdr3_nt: TGCGCCAGCAGCCAAGAGGGGGGACTCTATGGCTACACCTTC
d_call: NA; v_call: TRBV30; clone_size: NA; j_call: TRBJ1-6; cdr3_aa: CAWSSQLLGDSPLHF; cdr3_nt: TGTGCCTGGAGTTCTCAATTACTGGGCGATTCACCCCTCCACTTT
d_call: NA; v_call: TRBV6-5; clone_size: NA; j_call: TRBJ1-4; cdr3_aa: CASTSLQGRGLDEKLFF; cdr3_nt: TGTGCCAGCACTTCCCTCCAGGGGAGGGGATTAGATGAAAAACTGTTTTTT
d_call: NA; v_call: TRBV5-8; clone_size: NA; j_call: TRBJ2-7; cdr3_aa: CASSLLRYEQYF; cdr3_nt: TGTGCCAGCAGCTTGTTACGCTACGAGCAGTACTTC
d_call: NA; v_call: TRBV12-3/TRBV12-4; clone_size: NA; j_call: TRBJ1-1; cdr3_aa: CASRQNGRPNTEAFF; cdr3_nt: TGTGCCAGCAGGCAGAATGGGCGACCGAACACTGAAGCTTTCTTT
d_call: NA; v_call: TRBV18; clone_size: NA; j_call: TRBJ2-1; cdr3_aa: CASSLGPSSYNEQFF; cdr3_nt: TGTGCCAGCTCACTCGGGCCTTCCTCCTACAATGAGCAGTTCTTC
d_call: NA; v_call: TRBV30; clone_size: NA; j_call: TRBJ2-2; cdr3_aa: CAWSAAGELFF; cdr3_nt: TGTGCCTGGAGTGCGGCCGGGGAGCTGTTTTTT
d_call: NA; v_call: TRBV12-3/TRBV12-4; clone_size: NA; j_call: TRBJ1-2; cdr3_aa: CASSPSHQARGGYTF; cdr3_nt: TGTGCCAGCAGTCCATCTCACCAGGCTCGGGGGGGCTACACCTTC
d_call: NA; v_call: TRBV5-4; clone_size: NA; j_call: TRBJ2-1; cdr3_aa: CASSFAGTNYNEQFF; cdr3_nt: TGTGCCAGCAGCTTCGCCGGGACGAATTACAATGAGCAGTTCTTC
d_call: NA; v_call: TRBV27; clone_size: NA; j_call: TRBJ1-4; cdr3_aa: CASRRYSQGAREKLFF; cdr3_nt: TGTGCCAGCAGACGATATTCCCAAGGGGCGAGAGAAAAACTGTTTTTT
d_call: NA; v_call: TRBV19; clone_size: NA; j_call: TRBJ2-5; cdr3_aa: CASRPGPQETQYF; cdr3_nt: TGTGCCAGTCGCCCCGGGCCTCAAGAGACCCAGTACTTC
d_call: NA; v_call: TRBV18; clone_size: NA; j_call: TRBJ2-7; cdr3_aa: CASSPMQGSNEQYF; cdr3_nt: TGTGCCAGCTCACCGATGCAGGGGAGCAACGAGCAGTACTTC
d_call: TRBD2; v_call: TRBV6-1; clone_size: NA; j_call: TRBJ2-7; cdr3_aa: CASPGLAGYEQYF; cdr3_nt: TGTGCCAGCCCAGGACTAGCGGGTTACGAGCAGTACTTC
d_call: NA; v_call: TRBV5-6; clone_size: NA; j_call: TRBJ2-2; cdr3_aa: CASSLATSDTGELFF; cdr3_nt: TGTGCCAGCAGCTTGGCCACTTCCGACACCGGGGAGCTGTTTTTT
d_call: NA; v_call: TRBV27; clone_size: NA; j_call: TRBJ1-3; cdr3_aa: CASSLGGPISGNTIYF; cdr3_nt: TGTGCCAGCAGTTTAGGGGGGCCAATCTCTGGAAACACCATATATTTT
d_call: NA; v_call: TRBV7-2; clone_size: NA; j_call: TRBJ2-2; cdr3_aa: CASSRDKAAGELFF; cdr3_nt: TGTGCCAGCAGCCGGGACAAGGCAGCCGGGGAGCTGTTTTTT
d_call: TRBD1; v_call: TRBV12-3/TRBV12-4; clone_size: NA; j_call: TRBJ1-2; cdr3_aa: CASSLGTGAGYTF; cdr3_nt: TGTGCCAGCAGTTTAGGGACAGGGGCTGGCTACACCTTC
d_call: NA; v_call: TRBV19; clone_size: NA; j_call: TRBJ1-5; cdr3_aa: CASRRTVNQPQHF; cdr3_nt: TGTGCCAGTAGGCGGACGGTAAATCAGCCCCAGCATTTT
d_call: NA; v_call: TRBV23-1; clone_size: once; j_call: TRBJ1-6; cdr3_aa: CASSHPGQGYYSPLHF; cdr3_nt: TGCGCCAGCAGTCACCCCGGGCAGGGATATTATTCACCCCTCCACTTT
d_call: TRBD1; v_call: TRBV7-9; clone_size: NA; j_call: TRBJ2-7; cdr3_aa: CASSLGDSYEQYF; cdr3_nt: TGTGCCAGCAGCTTAGGGGACAGCTACGAGCAGTACTTC
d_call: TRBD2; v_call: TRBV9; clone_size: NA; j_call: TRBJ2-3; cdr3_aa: CASSLGLAGGPHTQYF; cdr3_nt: TGTGCCAGCAGTCTGGGACTAGCGGGGGGGCCACATACGCAGTATTTT
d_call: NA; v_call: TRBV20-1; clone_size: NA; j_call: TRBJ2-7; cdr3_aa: CSARGGWGSSYEQYF; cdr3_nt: TGCAGTGCTAGAGGTGGCTGGGGGAGCTCCTACGAGCAGTACTTC
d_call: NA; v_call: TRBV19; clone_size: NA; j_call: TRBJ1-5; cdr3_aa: CASSGGWGQPQHF; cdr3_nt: TGTGCCAGTAGTGGGGGGTGGGGACAGCCCCAGCATTTT
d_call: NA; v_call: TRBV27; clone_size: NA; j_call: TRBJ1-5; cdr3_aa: CASSHLDQPQHF; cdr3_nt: TGTGCCAGCAGTCATCTTGATCAGCCCCAGCATTTT
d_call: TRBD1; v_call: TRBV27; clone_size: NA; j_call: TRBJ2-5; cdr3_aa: CASRTGREETQYF; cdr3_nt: TGTGCCAGCAGGACAGGGCGGGAAGAGACCCAGTACTTC